This TCR beta chain was profiled in a study of OX40 agonist ivuxolimab in advanced cancers. Study summary: Among those treated, three patients had partial responses, one with hepatocellular carcinoma and two with cutaneous melanoma.

Worth noting for this clone: What it recognizes is unknown.

The table came from immunoSEQ multiplex PCR; TCRdb's copy has only in-frame clones and leaves some out. The sample lists about 38,000 clones; less than 85% were seen once. Findings and caveats of the study: CD4+ and CD8+ blood T cells expanded clonally by week 6 at 0.1 to 3.0 mg/kg.

Specimen: CD4+ or CD8+ T cells sorted from blood, collected in a trial of the OX40 agonist ivuxolimab. The receptor's source is an adult with an advanced solid tumor such as melanoma, head and neck, liver or kidney cancer.

The CDR3 bases are TGTGCCAGCAGTTACTCAGGGGAGGCCCCTAACTATGGCTACACCTTC. As protein: CASSYSGEAPNYGYTF. The chain carries TRBV6-5 and TRBJ1-2; maybe TRBD1 (5 bases). V dropped 0 bases and J dropped 0 bases, with 11 bases sitting between them. The germline CDR1 and CDR2 sequences are MNHEY and SVGAGI. The CDR3 totals 16 residues.